This T cell receptor (beta chain) comes out of a study of spatial heterogeneity in lung cancer. About the study: The study observed each unique TCR and UMI combination more than ten times on average in raw reads.

The CDR3 runs 14 residues. V trimming: 5 bases; J trimming: 6 bases; junction bases outside the gene matches: 7. Germline assignment: CDR1 SEHNR and CDR2 FQNEAQ (reference sequence). Every cDNA TCR molecule received its own unique molecular identifier. One entry per CDR3 protein, called by TCRdb with MiXCR from the 5' RACE reads. The table includes tens of thousands of distinct CDR3 sequences, approximately 5.2% detected once. This clonotype was detected many times. Time point given: sample taken at primary tumor resection. The donors were fewer than 80 patients with non-small cell lung cancer that was early-stage and untreated. Extraction of whole RNA from tumor, nontumor lung or frozen PBMC preceded unsorted sequencing.

This chain connects TRBV7-9 to TRBJ1-5; the match to TRBD1 covers 7 bases. The sequenced sample was PBMCs, obtained at surgery. The sequence was obtained from a female donor with early-stage non-small cell lung cancer. The chain's CDR3 is CASSPQGISQPQHF. Written as DNA, the CDR3 is TGTGCCAGCAGCCCACAGGGGATAAGTCAGCCCCAGCATTTT. The whole variable domain, filled in from reference TRBV7-9 and TRBJ1-5, reads DTGVSQNPRHKITKRGQNVTFRCDPISEHNRLYWYRQTLGQGPEFLTYFQNEAQLEKSRLLSDRFSAERPKGSFSTLEIQRTEQGDSAMYLCASSPQGISQPQHFGDGTRLSIL.